Below, 31 T cell receptor beta chains from the same sample are listed, as sequenced in a study of blood T cell repertoires in COVID-19. Repertoires were generated with immunoSEQ multiplex PCR, while TCRdb's copy carries only in-frame clones and drops some. The table records about 180,000 clones, about 85% of them present only once. The source material was peripheral blood. Every receptor here comes from a person between 65 and 79 years old with COVID-19, enrolled during active disease.

V is TRBV7-6 and J is TRBJ2-6, with D possibly being TRBD2 (5 bases). V lost 5 bases and J lost 2, with 10 bases in between. CDR3 length: 15 amino acids. Per the germline V gene, CDR1 is SGHVS and CDR2 is FNYEAQ. CDR3 DNA sequence: TGTGCCAGCAGCCCGCGGGTTCCTGGGGCCAACGTCCTGACTTTC. It translates to CASSPRVPGANVLTF.

V usage is TRBV13 and J usage is TRBJ2-3; 7 bases fit TRBD2. J was trimmed by 0 bases and V by 2 bases; bases with no gene match: 5. This CDR3 contains 16 residues. Germline CDR1 reads PRHDT; CDR2 reads FYEKMQ (reference sequence). The CDR3 region is CASSLYLAVSTDTQYF. The DNA for the CDR3 is TGTGCCAGCAGCTTATACCTAGCGGTAAGCACAGATACGCAGTATTTT.

V usage is TRBV7-9 and J usage is TRBJ2-3, with a tentative D call TRBD1 (6 bases). The CDR3 runs to 15 residues. The ends were cut back, 5 bases at V and 2 bases at J, with 14 bases in the middle. CDR1 is SEHNR, CDR2 FQNEAQ, per germline (reference sequence). CDR3 sequence (DNA): TGTGCCAGCAGCCATGGACCAGGGGCCACAGATACGCAGTATTTT. This sequence encodes CASSHGPGATDTQYF. The whole variable domain, remainder taken from reference TRBV7-9 and TRBJ2-3, is DTGVSQNPRHKITKRGQNVTFRCDPISEHNRLYWYRQTLGQGPEFLTYFQNEAQLEKSRLLSDRFSAERPKGSFSTLEIQRTEQGDSAMYLCASSHGPGATDTQYFGPGTRLTVL.

The V call is TRBV7-2, the J call TRBJ1-6, with D perhaps matching TRBD1 (6 bases). Trimming pared 5 bases from V and 9 bases from J, leaving 14 bases between. The CDR3 contains 14 residues. The germline V gene has CDR1 SGHTA and CDR2 FQGNSA. CDR3 in DNA: TGTGCCAGCAGCCAAGACAGGTCCCCTTCACCCCTCCACTTT. It is translated as CASSQDRSPSPLHF.

The rearrangement joins TRBV7-9 to TRBJ2-5; 8 bases map to TRBD2. The CDR3 covers 12 residues. Germline V gene sequence: CDR1 SEHNR, CDR2 FQNEAQ (reference sequence). The trim removed 4 bases at V and 10 bases at J, leaving 5 bases unmatched. The CDR3 sequence is CASSSPRGGQYF. As DNA, the CDR3 is TGTGCCAGCAGCTCCCCCCGGGGGGGCCAGTACTTC.

The rearrangement links TRBV3-1 (or the pseudogene TRBV3-2) to TRBJ1-1; D perhaps matches TRBD1 (5 bases). Germline CDR1 reads LGHDT; CDR2 reads YNNKEL (reference sequence). V was clipped by 4 bases and J by 1 base, with 10 bases between them. The CDR3 covers 14 residues. In nucleotides, the CDR3 is TGTGCCAGCAGCCCTCGACAGAAGAACACTGAAGCTTTCTTT. It specifies CASSPRQKNTEAFF.

The chain recombines TRBV27 with TRBJ1-4; TRBD1 aligns across 7 bases. The trim removed 3 bases at V and 8 bases at J, leaving 6 bases unmatched. This CDR3 is 14 amino acids long. Germline values: CDR1 MNHEY, CDR2 SMNVEV (reference sequence). The CDR3 nucleotides read TGTGCCAGCAGTTTGAGACAGGGTGAGGAAAAACTGTTTTTT. Translating gives CASSLRQGEEKLFF.

The chain recombines TRBV30 with TRBJ2-1, with D possibly TRBD1 on 5 matching bases. The CDR3 consists of 13 residues. V lost 0 bases and J lost 10, with 13 bases in between. The germline V gene has CDR1 GTSNPN and CDR2 SVGIG (reference sequence). The CDR3 loop is CAWSVLSQGEQFF. The CDR3 DNA follows: TGTGCCTGGAGTGTCCTCTCCCAGGGCGAGCAGTTCTTC.

This chain uses TRBV19 with TRBJ2-5, with TRBD1 identical over 9 bases. The V and J ends lost 5 bases and 7 bases, in that order; junction bases with no gene match: 17. Germline lookup yields CDR1 LNHDA and CDR2 SQIVND (reference sequence). The CDR3 extends over 17 amino acids. The CDR3 coding sequence is TGTGCCAGTAGTTCCACCGGGACAGGGATCGGTTCTTGGACCCAGTACTTC. Its protein product is CASSSTGTGIGSWTQYF.

The gene calls are TRBV19 and TRBJ2-2, with a tentative D call TRBD1 (6 bases). This CDR3 is 13 amino acids long. Germline values: CDR1 LNHDA, CDR2 SQIVND (reference sequence). The ends were cut back, 10 bases at V and 4 bases at J, with 13 bases in the middle. Written as DNA, the CDR3 is TGTGCCACGCACAGGGCCCGCACCGGGGAGCTGTTTTTT. Protein: CATHRARTGELFF.

This chain connects TRBV19 to TRBJ1-5; D gene ambiguous. The CDR3 is 17 amino acids. Germline V gives CDR1 LNHDA, CDR2 SQIVND (reference sequence). Trimming removed 4 bases at V and 4 bases at J, with 20 bases between. CDR3 nucleotide sequence: TGTGCCAGTAGTAATTCCTTGGGCTCCTTCACTAATCAGCCCCAGCATTTT. It yields the protein CASSNSLGSFTNQPQHF.

This clone came up once. The chain couples TRBV25-1 to TRBJ2-5; D gene uncertain. Germline CDR1 is MGHDK and CDR2 is SYGVNS. The CDR3 is 15 residues long. V lost 0 bases and J 2 bases, leaving 10 bases between the germline ends. Here the CDR3 DNA reads TGTGCCAGCAGTGAATATGTGCGATCGCAAGAGACCCAGTACTTC. This translates into CASSEYVRSQETQYF.

For the CDR3, the DNA is TGTGCCAGCAGCTTAACGACCAGGGGAGAGACCCAGTACTTC. The encoded protein is CASSLTTRGETQYF. The rearrangement joins TRBV7-3 to TRBJ2-5, with D maybe TRBD1 (6 bases). Between the trimmed V and J ends, which lost 0 bases and 4 bases, there was a span of 9 bases. Germline-derived CDR1 and CDR2 are SGHTA and FQGTGA. This CDR3 has 14 amino acids.

There are a few counts of this clone. The chain joins TRBV28 to TRBJ2-3; 8 nucleotides agree with TRBD1. This CDR3 contains 15 residues. After removal of 6 bases from V and 7 bases from J, the junction contained 12 bases not matched to a gene. Germline loops: CDR1 MDHEN, CDR2 SYDVKM. As DNA, the CDR3 is TGTGCCAGCAGAACCTCGGGACAGGTTCTTAATACGCAGTATTTT. Its translation: CASRTSGQVLNTQYF.

In its sample, this clone was seen a few times. The chain uses TRBV28 and TRBJ2-7; 12 nucleotides line up with TRBD1. The CDR3 contains 14 residues. Unmatched junction bases numbered 5, after V lost 4 bases and J lost 7 bases. Germline assignment: CDR1 MDHEN and CDR2 SYDVKM. In DNA form, the CDR3 reads TGTGCCAGCAGTTCCCGGGACAGGGGGCGTGAGCAGTACTTC. Translated, it gives CASSSRDRGREQYF.

This clone was observed many times. Here the CDR3 DNA reads TGTGCCAGCAGGATCGAGGAGGCAGATACGCAGTATTTT. Amino acid sequence: CASRIEEADTQYF. The rearrangement joins TRBV13 to TRBJ2-3, with D perhaps TRBD2 (5 bases). Germline CDR1 reads PRHDT; CDR2 reads FYEKMQ (reference sequence). CDR3 size: 13 residues. V lost 6 bases and J 4 bases, leaving 11 bases between the germline ends.

This sequence joins TRBV11-2 and TRBJ2-1; D is perhaps TRBD2 (5 bases). CDR1 is SGHAT, CDR2 FQNNGV, per germline. The CDR3 consists of 14 residues. Deletions cut 0 bases from V and 9 bases from J, with 12 bases between. CDR3 DNA: TGTGCCAGCAGCTTAGATTCGGGATTCCGTGAGCAGTTCTTC. This gives the protein CASSLDSGFREQFF.

This chain uses TRBV10-1 with TRBJ2-7, with TRBD1 matching 7 bases. Trimming removed 11 bases from V and 4 bases from J; junction bases left unmatched: 11. The CDR3 is 13 residues long. Germline loops: CDR1 WNHNN, CDR2 SYGVQD (reference sequence). The CDR3 DNA is TGCGCCCGAGCCAACAGGGGCGTTTACGAGCAGTACTTC. It encodes CARANRGVYEQYF.

The chain combines TRBV7-6 with TRBJ2-1, with 11 bases fitting TRBD2. The CDR3 runs to 15 residues. V shed 4 bases and J 5 bases; nucleotides not matched to a gene: 4. Germline loops: CDR1 SGHVS, CDR2 FNYEAQ. CDR3 in amino acids: CASSSTSGGHNEQFF. The CDR3 nucleotides are TGTGCCAGCAGCTCCACTAGCGGGGGACACAATGAGCAGTTCTTC.

V and J are TRBV12-3 or TRBV12-4 and TRBJ1-1; D remains unclear. CDR3 length: 13 residues. Trimming stripped 6 bases from V and 4 bases from J, with 12 bases between. The CDR3 spells CASSLTDSTEAFF. For the CDR3, the DNA is TGTGCCAGCAGCCTAACCGATAGCACTGAAGCTTTCTTT.

The genes are TRBV29-1 and TRBJ1-1; TRBD1 is a possible D gene (6 bases). CDR3 length equals 14 residues. Looked up from germline, CDR1 is SQVTM and CDR2 is ANQGSEA. The V end was cut by 6 bases, the J end by 0 bases, with 14 bases between. The CDR3 nucleotides are TGCAGCGTCGGCCGGGGGGGCGTGAACACTGAAGCTTTCTTT. This codes for CSVGRGGVNTEAFF.

The V gene is TRBV7-9, the J gene TRBJ1-1; the match to TRBD1 covers 7 bases. CDR3 length: 15 residues. CDR1 is SEHNR and CDR2 is FQNEAQ in the germline V gene (reference sequence). V shed 3 bases and J 3 bases; nucleotides not matched to a gene: 7. In nucleotides, the CDR3 is TGTGCCAGCAGCTTTCCGGACAGGTGGGACACTGAAGCTTTCTTT. This sequence encodes CASSFPDRWDTEAFF.

The V and J genes are TRBV27 and TRBJ2-1; D gene unclear. The length of the CDR3 is 13 residues. Germline V CDR1 and CDR2: MNHEY, SMNVEV (reference sequence). V shed 2 bases and J shed 7 bases, with 9 bases lying between them. The CDR3 coding sequence is TGTGCCAGCAGTTTAGCGATTCTTAATGAGCAGTTCTTC. The encoded protein is CASSLAILNEQFF.

This chain uses TRBV10-3 with TRBJ2-1; 7 bases match TRBD1. The CDR3 runs 14 residues. Germline CDR1 and CDR2: ENHRY and SYGVKD. V lost 3 bases and J lost 4; bases outside the gene matches: 3. The CDR3 DNA follows: TGTGCCATCAGTGAACGACAGGGTTACAATGAGCAGTTCTTC. This encodes CAISERQGYNEQFF.

The chain links TRBV2 to TRBJ2-1; D not certain. V lost 6 bases and J lost 7, with 7 bases in between. The CDR3 sequence is 11 residues long. Germline V lookup: CDR1 SNHLY, CDR2 FYNNEI. Here the CDR3 DNA reads TGTGCCAGCAGACCTAGAAATGAGCAGTTCTTC. As protein: CASRPRNEQFF. The whole variable domain, remainder taken from reference TRBV2 and TRBJ2-1, is EPEVTQTPSHQVTQMGQEVILRCVPISNHLYFYWYRQILGQKVEFLVSFYNNEISEKSEIFDDQFSVERPDGSNFTLKIRSTKLEDSAMYFCASRPRNEQFFGPGTRLTVL.

The chain couples TRBV6-1 to TRBJ1-1; D is undetermined. The length of the CDR3 is 13 residues. Trimming pared 3 bases from V and 6 bases from J, leaving 11 bases between. Germline V lookup: CDR1 MNHNS, CDR2 SASEGT. The chain's CDR3 is CASSDVSRAEAFF. As DNA, the CDR3 is TGTGCCAGCAGTGATGTATCTCGAGCTGAAGCTTTCTTT.

The rearrangement uses TRBV6-6 and TRBJ1-6; 7 bases are a match to TRBD1. CDR1 MNHNY and CDR2 SVGAGI come from the germline V gene (reference sequence). The CDR3 is 16 amino acids. With 8 bases clipped from V and 5 bases from J, the junction kept 12 bases outside the gene matches. CDR3 in amino acids: CASRDSRFYDNSPLHF. In DNA form, the CDR3 reads TGTGCCAGCCGGGACAGCCGTTTTTACGATAATTCACCCCTCCACTTT.

The chain recombines TRBV7-2 with TRBJ2-7, with TRBD2 matching 12 bases. CDR1 is SGHTA, CDR2 FQGNSA, per germline. The CDR3 has 16 residues. V lost 0 bases to trimming and J lost 4 bases; unmatched junction nucleotides: 4. The CDR3 region is CASSLARLAGAYEQYF. CDR3 nucleotides: TGTGCCAGCAGCTTAGCAAGACTAGCGGGAGCTTACGAGCAGTACTTC.

The chain uses TRBV27 and TRBJ1-1; 7 bases align to TRBD1. Germline V CDR1 and CDR2: MNHEY, SMNVEV (reference sequence). The V and J ends lost 1 base and 1 base, in that order; junction bases with no gene match: 3. This CDR3 spans 15 amino acids. The CDR3 here is CASSLLGTENTEAFF. CDR3 coding DNA: TGTGCCAGCAGTTTATTGGGGACAGAGAACACTGAAGCTTTCTTT.

The chain uses TRBV27 and TRBJ2-5; 9 bases are a match to TRBD1. This CDR3 region has 15 residues. The germline gives CDR1 MNHEY, CDR2 SMNVEV (reference sequence). The V and J ends lost 6 bases and 4 bases, in that order; junction bases with no gene match: 9. The DNA for the CDR3 is TGTGCCAGCAGACACCGGGACAGGGTAGGAGAGACCCAGTACTTC. It translates to CASRHRDRVGETQYF.

This chain joins TRBV28 and TRBJ1-2; D perhaps matches TRBD1 (6 bases). In germline, CDR1 is MDHEN, CDR2 SYDVKM. Between the trimmed V and J ends, which lost 1 base and 2 bases, there was a span of 20 bases. The CDR3 covers 18 residues. The CDR3 protein is CASSLLGIGQKKNYGYTF. CDR3 DNA: TGTGCCAGCAGTTTATTAGGTATTGGACAGAAAAAAAACTATGGCTACACCTTC.